The source of this T cell receptor (beta chain) is a study of T-cell reconstitution after alpha-beta-depleted transplantation in children. Whole-study findings and limits: Surviving recipient T cells and thymic progenitors accounted for the high day-60 TCRbeta diversity observed in some patients. Several hundred graft clones that had expanded were reportedly the source of alpha-beta T cells about two months after transplant.

A TCRbeta library incorporating unique molecular identifiers was prepared. TCRdb ran MiXCR on the PCR reads and lists one entry per CDR3 protein. The table includes 480,000 or so distinct CDR3 sequences, over 9.5% detected once. In its sample, this clonotype was seen many times. What it recognizes is unknown. The CDR3 is 14 amino acids. Germline CDR1 and CDR2: LNHNV and YYDKDF (reference sequence). With 0 bases removed from V and 4 bases from J, the gap between germline ends came to 7 bases. The receptor comes from a child aged 2 to 10 with inherited bone marrow failure, due to receive a stem cell transplant. This chain joins TRBV15 and TRBJ2-1; D gene ambiguous. This material consisted of PBMCs, taken before TCRalphabeta/CD19-depleted stem cell transplant. The CDR3 sequence: CATSRERGYNEQFF. The DNA of the CDR3 is TGTGCCACCAGCAGAGAGAGAGGTTACAATGAGCAGTTCTTC.